This note documents a single TCR beta chain sequence. How the authors handled the data: Reference gene primer amplification gave estimated nucleated cell counts. Assay used: immunoSEQ multiplex PCR; TCRdb lists only in-frame clones, some missing. The DNA gave D and trimming, while V, J and clone size come from that table. This table holds around 240,000 clones, about 83% found once. This record comes from a study of blood T cell repertoires in COVID-19. Looked up from germline, CDR1 is MGHRA and CDR2 is YSYEKL. V was trimmed by 1 base and J by 2 bases, leaving 8 bases between them. CDR3 length: 14 amino acids.

The receptor comes from a woman aged 45 to 65 with acute or convalescent COVID-19. The rearrangement joins TRBV4-1 to TRBJ1-1, with D possibly TRBD1 on 5 matching bases. The sequencing sample was made of peripheral blood. CDR3 amino acids: CASSQVQGNTEAFF. CDR3 coding DNA: TGCGCCAGCAGCCAAGTCCAGGGAAACACTGAAGCTTTCTTT.